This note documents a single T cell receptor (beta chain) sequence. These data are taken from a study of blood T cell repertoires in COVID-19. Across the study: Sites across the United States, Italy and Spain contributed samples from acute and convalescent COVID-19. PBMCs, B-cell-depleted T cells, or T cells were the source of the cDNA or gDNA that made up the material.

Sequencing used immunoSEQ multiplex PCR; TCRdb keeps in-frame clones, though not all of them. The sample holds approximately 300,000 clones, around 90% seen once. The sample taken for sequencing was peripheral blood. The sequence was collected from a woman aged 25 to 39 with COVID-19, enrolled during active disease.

The CDR3 spells CASSSPGTGVVFF. CDR3 sequence (DNA): TGTGCCAGCAGCTCACCCGGGACAGGAGTCGTCTTCTTT. The chain is built from TRBV6-1 and TRBJ1-1; 8 nucleotides match TRBD1. Per the germline V gene, CDR1 is MNHNS and CDR2 is SASEGT. The CDR3 is 13 amino acids. V shed 6 bases and J 14 bases; nucleotides not matched to a gene: 14.